Listed below are T cell receptor beta chains from one sample, sequenced in a study of blood T cell repertoires in COVID-19. Measured with immunoSEQ multiplex PCR; TCRdb has only the in-frame clones, and not every one. This repertoire shows 180,000 or so clones, roughly nine tenths found once; its top ten account for roughly 1.2%. The source material was PBMCs or T cells enriched from blood (not recorded which). The receptors stem from a human donor with acute COVID-19. The donor label of this sample is uncertain. Both conserved end residues are part of each CDR3. A D gene is named only where the DNA matches it firmly. Expanded clones get a size class; other rows say once, few or many, or leave the size out.

V,D,J,size,CDR3,DNA
TRBV4-3,TRBD1,TRBJ2-7,.,CASSRDRFYEQYF,TGCGCCAGCAGCCGGGACAGATTCTACGAGCAGTACTTC
TRBV19,TRBD1,TRBJ1-6,.,CASSWDREPLHF,TGTGCCAGTAGTTGGGACAGGGAACCCCTCCACTTT
TRBV18,.,TRBJ1-5,.,CASSPPGGRDQPQHF,TGTGCCAGCTCACCACCGGGGGGACGAGATCAGCCCCAGCATTTT
TRBV11-1,.,TRBJ2-2,.,CASTTGLLSTGELFF,TGTGCCAGCACAACCGGACTGTTAAGCACCGGGGAGCTGTTTTTT
TRBV6-5,.,TRBJ2-3,.,CASSYSLAGTDTQYF,TGTGCCAGCAGTTACTCTCTTGCGGGCACAGATACGCAGTATTTT
TRBV5-1,.,TRBJ2-7,.,CASSLDSGGTPYEQYF,TGCGCCAGCAGCTTGGACTCTGGCGGTACTCCCTACGAGCAGTACTTC
TRBV9,TRBD1,TRBJ2-1,.,CASSIGTGYEGEQFF,TGTGCCAGCAGCATAGGGACAGGGTATGAGGGTGAGCAGTTCTTC
TRBV18,TRBD1,TRBJ1-3,.,CASSPTTGTGNTIYF,TGTGCCAGCTCACCGACGACAGGGACCGGAAACACCATATATTTT
TRBV5-6,TRBD2,TRBJ2-7,.,CASSPGGINYEQYF,TGTGCCAGCAGCCCGGGGGGTATAAACTACGAGCAGTACTTC
TRBV7-9,TRBD2,TRBJ2-7,.,CASSLAWRGSSSTRQYF,TGTGCCAGCAGCTTAGCGTGGCGGGGGAGCTCCTCTACGAGGCAGTACTTC
TRBV6-5,TRBD2,TRBJ2-5,.,CASRAGGRETQYF,TGTGCCAGCAGGGCGGGGGGGCGAGAGACCCAGTACTTC
TRBV7-3,.,TRBJ2-3,.,CASSLSLPGDTQYF,TGTGCCAGCAGCTTATCTCTCCCGGGGGATACGCAGTATTTT
TRBV12-5,TRBD1,TRBJ2-7,.,CASGSGQGSSYEQYF,TGTGCTAGTGGTTCAGGACAGGGTAGCTCCTACGAGCAGTACTTC
TRBV7-7,.,TRBJ2-5,once,CASSSQGPGTQETQYF,TGTGCCAGCAGCTCGCAGGGGCCAGGAACCCAAGAGACCCAGTACTTC
TRBV7-2,.,TRBJ2-7,.,CASSLDARGYEQYF,TGTGCCAGCAGCTTAGATGCCAGGGGATACGAGCAGTACTTC
TRBV27,TRBD1,TRBJ1-1,.,CASSLTGTGFNTEAFF,TGTGCCAGCAGTTTGACCGGGACAGGGTTTAACACTGAAGCTTTCTTT
TRBV4-1,.,TRBJ1-5,few,CASSQELRGRPQHF,TGCGCCAGCAGCCAAGAACTTAGAGGCAGGCCCCAGCATTTT
TRBV12-5,TRBD1,TRBJ2-5,.,CASGAPGTGIQETQYF,TGTGCTAGTGGTGCGCCCGGGACAGGGATACAAGAGACCCAGTACTTC
TRBV6-1,.,TRBJ2-3,.,CASSEEDSLYTQYF,TGTGCCAGCAGTGAAGAAGACAGCCTTTATACGCAGTATTTT
TRBV4-1,.,TRBJ1-1,.,CASSQEGGWGQAFF,TGCGCCAGCAGCCAAGAGGGGGGATGGGGTCAAGCTTTCTTT
TRBV30,TRBD2,TRBJ2-5,.,CAWARGVRETQYF,TGTGCCTGGGCGCGGGGGGTACGGGAGACCCAGTACTTC
TRBV5-1,.,TRBJ2-1,.,CASSLPDTGEQFF,TGCGCCAGCAGCTTACCCGACACTGGTGAGCAGTTCTTC
TRBV30,TRBD2,TRBJ2-1,.,CAWSGLAGGYEQFF,TGTGCCTGGAGTGGCCTAGCGGGGGGCTATGAGCAGTTCTTC
TRBV9,.,TRBJ1-6,.,CASSVTGIPNSPLHF,TGTGCCAGCAGCGTCACCGGGATCCCCAATTCACCCCTCCACTTT
TRBV6-4,.,TRBJ1-1,.,CASSTQGMDTEAFF,TGTGCCAGCAGCACGCAGGGGATGGACACTGAAGCTTTCTTT
TRBV11-2,.,TRBJ2-2,.,CASSLWTASNTGELFF,TGTGCCAGCAGCTTGTGGACAGCCTCGAACACCGGGGAGCTGTTTTTT
TRBV5-4,.,TRBJ2-7,.,CASSLALNPNEQYF,TGTGCCAGCAGCTTGGCCCTAAACCCCAACGAGCAGTACTTC
TRBV6-2/TRBV6-3,.,TRBJ1-2,.,CASSSHRVEWDYGYTF,TGTGCCAGCAGTTCCCACCGGGTAGAGTGGGACTATGGCTACACCTTC
TRBV9,.,TRBJ1-3,few,CASSARTAGNTIYF,TGTGCCAGCAGCGCCCGGACAGCTGGAAACACCATATATTTT
TRBV5-1,TRBD1,TRBJ1-1,.,CASRDDGSNRGAEAFF,TGCGCCAGCAGGGACGACGGGTCCAACAGGGGCGCTGAAGCTTTCTTT
TRBV18,.,TRBJ1-2,.,CASSPTREWANYGYTF,TGTGCCAGCTCACCGACGCGGGAGTGGGCGAACTATGGCTACACCTTC
TRBV10-3,.,TRBJ1-5,.,CAISEASSNQPQHF,TGTGCCATCAGTGAGGCGAGTAGCAATCAGCCCCAGCATTTT
TRBV5-1,TRBD1,TRBJ1-3,.,CASSKGDRGSGNTIYF,TGCGCCAGCAGCAAAGGAGACAGGGGCTCTGGAAACACCATATATTTT
TRBV3-1/TRBV3-2,TRBD1,TRBJ1-4,.,CASSERTGGTNEKLFF,TGTGCCAGCAGCGAGCGGACAGGGGGAACTAATGAAAAACTGTTTTTT
TRBV27,.,TRBJ1-5,.,CASSVAGRNQPQHF,TGTGCCAGCAGTGTTGCGGGGCGGAATCAGCCCCAGCATTTT
TRBV24-1,.,TRBJ1-2,few,CATSDLGRGTDGYTF,TGTGCCACCAGTGATTTGGGGCGGGGAACAGATGGCTACACCTTC
TRBV14,.,TRBJ1-2,.,CASSQLRGYGYTF,TGTGCCAGCAGCCAATTACGGGGCTATGGCTACACCTTC